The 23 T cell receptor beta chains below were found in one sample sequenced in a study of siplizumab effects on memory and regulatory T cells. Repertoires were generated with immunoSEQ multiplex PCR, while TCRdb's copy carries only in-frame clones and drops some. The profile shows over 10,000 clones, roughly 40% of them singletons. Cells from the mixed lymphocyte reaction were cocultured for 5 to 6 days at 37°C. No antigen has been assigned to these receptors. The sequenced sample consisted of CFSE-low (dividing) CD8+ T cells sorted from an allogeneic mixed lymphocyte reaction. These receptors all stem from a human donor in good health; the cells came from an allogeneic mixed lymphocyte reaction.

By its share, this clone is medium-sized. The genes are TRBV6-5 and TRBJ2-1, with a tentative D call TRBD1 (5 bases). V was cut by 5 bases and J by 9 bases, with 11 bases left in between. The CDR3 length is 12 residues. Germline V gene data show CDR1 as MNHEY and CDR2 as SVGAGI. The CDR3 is CASSPGFGEQFF. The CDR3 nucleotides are TGTGCCAGCAGTCCAGGGTTTGGTGAGCAGTTCTTC.

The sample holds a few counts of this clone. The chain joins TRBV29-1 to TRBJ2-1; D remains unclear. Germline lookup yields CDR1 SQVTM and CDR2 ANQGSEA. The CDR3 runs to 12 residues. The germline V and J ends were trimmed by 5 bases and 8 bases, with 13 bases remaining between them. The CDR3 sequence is CSVRLNGDEQFF. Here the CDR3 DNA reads TGCAGCGTTAGGCTAAATGGGGATGAGCAGTTCTTC.

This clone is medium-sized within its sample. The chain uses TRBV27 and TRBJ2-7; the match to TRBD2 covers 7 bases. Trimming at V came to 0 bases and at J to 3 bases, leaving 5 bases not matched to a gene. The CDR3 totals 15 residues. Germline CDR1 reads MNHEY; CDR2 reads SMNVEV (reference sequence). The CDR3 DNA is TGTGCCAGCAGTTTATCGTCGGGAGGAGACTACGAGCAGTACTTC. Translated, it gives CASSLSSGGDYEQYF.

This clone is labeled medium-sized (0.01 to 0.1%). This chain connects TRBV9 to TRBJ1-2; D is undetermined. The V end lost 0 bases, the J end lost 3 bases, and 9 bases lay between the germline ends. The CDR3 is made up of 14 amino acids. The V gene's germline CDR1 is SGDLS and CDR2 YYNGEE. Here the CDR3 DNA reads TGTGCCAGCAGCGTAGCTACGAGTGACTATGGCTACACCTTC. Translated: CASSVATSDYGYTF.

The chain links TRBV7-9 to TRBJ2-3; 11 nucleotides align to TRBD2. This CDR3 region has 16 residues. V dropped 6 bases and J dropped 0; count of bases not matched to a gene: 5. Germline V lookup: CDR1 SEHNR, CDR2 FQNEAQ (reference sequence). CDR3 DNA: TGTGCCAGCAGTCGGACTAGCGGGCTTAGCACAGATACGCAGTATTTT. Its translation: CASSRTSGLSTDTQYF.

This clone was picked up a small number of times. CDR3 DNA: TGTGCCATCAGTGAGGACAGCAACACTGAAGCTTTCTTT. It yields the protein CAISEDSNTEAFF. The rearrangement uses TRBV10-3 and TRBJ1-1; D perhaps matches TRBD1 (5 bases). V lost 2 bases and J lost 2, with 6 bases in between. The CDR3 is 13 amino acids. Germline V CDR1 and CDR2: ENHRY, SYGVKD.

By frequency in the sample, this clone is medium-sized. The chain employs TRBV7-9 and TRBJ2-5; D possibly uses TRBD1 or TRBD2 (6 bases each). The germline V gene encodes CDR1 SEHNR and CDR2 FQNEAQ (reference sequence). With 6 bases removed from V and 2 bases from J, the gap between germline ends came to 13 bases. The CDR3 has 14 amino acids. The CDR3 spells CASRHPGAQETQYF. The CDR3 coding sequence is TGTGCCAGCAGACATCCGGGGGCGCAAGAGACCCAGTACTTC.

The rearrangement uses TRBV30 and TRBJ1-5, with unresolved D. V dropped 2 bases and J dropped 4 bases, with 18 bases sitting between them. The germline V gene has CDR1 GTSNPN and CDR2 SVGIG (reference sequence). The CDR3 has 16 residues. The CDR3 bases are TGTGCCTGGAGTACGGGCCCTAGTATGAGGAATCAGCCCCAGCATTTT. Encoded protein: CAWSTGPSMRNQPQHF.

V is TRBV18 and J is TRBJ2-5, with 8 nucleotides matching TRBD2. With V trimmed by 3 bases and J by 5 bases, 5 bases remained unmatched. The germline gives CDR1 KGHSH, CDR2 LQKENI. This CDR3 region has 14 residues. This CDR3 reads CASSPGLELETQYF. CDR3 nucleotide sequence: TGTGCCAGCTCACCGGGACTAGAGTTGGAGACCCAGTACTTC.

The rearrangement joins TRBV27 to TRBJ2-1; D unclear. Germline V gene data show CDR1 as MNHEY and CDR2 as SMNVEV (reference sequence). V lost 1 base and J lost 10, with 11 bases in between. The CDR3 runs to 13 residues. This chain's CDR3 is CASSLWGFGEQFF. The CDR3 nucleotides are TGTGCCAGCAGTTTATGGGGATTTGGGGAGCAGTTCTTC.

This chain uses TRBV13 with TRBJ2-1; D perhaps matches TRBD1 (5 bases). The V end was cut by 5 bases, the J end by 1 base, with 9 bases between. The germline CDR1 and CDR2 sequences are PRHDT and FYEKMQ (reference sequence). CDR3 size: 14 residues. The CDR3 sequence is CASSITGSYNEQFF. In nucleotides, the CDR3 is TGTGCCAGCAGCATAACAGGTTCCTACAATGAGCAGTTCTTC.

The chain's CDR3 is CASSPALARNTEAFF. DNA for the CDR3: TGTGCCAGTAGTCCCGCCCTGGCTAGGAACACTGAAGCTTTCTTT. The gene calls are TRBV19 and TRBJ1-1; D call uncertain. CDR1 LNHDA and CDR2 SQIVND come from the germline V gene (reference sequence). The CDR3 covers 15 residues. V lost 5 bases and J lost 1, with 14 bases in between.

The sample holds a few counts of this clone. CDR3 DNA: TGTGCCAGCAGCTTGGCGGGGTCTGGAGAAAAACTGTTTTTT. As protein: CASSLAGSGEKLFF. The V and J genes are TRBV5-6 and TRBJ1-4; D gene ambiguous. The germline V gene has CDR1 SGHDT and CDR2 YYEEEE. The CDR3 extends over 14 amino acids. V gave up 0 bases and J gave up 8 bases, with 11 bases separating them. The full variable domain, completed using reference TRBV5-6 and TRBJ1-4, is DAGVTQSPTHLIKTRGQQVTLRCSPKSGHDTVSWYQQALGQGPQFIFQYYEEEERQRGNFPDRFSGHQFPNYSSELNVNALLLGDSALYLCASSLAGSGEKLFFGSGTQLSVL.

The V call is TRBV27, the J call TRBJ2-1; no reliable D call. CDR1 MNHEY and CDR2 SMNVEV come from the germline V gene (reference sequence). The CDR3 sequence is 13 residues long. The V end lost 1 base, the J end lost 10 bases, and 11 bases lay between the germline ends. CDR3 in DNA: TGTGCCAGCAGTTTATGGTCCCCCACAGAGCAGTTCTTC. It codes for CASSLWSPTEQFF.

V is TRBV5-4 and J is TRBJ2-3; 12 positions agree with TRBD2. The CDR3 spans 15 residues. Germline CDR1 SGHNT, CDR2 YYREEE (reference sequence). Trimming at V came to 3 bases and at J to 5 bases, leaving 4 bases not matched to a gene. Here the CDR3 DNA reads TGTGCCAGCAGCTGGACTAGCGGGATGAGAGATACGCAGTATTTT. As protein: CASSWTSGMRDTQYF.

CDR3 sequence (DNA): TGTGCCAGCTCACCAGGGGTACGGCTTTTTGATACGCAGTATTTT. Its translation: CASSPGVRLFDTQYF. The chain employs TRBV18 and TRBJ2-3, with unresolved D. CDR3 length: 15 amino acids. Germline V lookup: CDR1 KGHSH, CDR2 LQKENI. V was trimmed by 2 bases and J by 6 bases, leaving 15 bases between them.

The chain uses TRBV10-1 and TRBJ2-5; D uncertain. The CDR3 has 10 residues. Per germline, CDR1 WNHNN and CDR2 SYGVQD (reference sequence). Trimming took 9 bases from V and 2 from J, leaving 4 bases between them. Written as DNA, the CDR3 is TGCGCCAGACATCAAGAGACCCAGTACTTC. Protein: CARHQETQYF.

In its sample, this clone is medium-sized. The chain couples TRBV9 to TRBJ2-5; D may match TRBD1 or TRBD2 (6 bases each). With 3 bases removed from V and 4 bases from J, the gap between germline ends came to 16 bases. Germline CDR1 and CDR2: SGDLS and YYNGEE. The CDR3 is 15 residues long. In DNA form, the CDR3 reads TGTGCCAGCAGCGATGGGACTGCCAGGGGAGAGACCCAGTACTTC. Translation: CASSDGTARGETQYF.

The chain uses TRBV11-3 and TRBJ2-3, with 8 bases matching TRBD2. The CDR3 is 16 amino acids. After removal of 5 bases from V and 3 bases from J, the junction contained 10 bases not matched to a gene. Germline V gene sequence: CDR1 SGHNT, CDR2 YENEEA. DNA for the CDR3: TGTGCCAGCAGCCCCCTCATCGGGGGGGTAACAGATACGCAGTATTTT. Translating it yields CASSPLIGGVTDTQYF.

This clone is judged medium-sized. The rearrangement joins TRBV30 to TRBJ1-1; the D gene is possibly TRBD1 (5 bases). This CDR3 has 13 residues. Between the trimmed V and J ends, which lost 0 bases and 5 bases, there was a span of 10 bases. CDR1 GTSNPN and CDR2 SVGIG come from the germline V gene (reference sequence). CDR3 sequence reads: CAWSVSGGTEAFF. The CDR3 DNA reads TGTGCCTGGAGTGTATCGGGGGGGACTGAAGCTTTCTTT.

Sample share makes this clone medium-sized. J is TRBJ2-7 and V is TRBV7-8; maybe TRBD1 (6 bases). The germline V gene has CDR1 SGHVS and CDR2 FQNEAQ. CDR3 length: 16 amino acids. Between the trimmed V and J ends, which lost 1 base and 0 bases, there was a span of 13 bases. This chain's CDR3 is CASSLDRDTISYEQYF. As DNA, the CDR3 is TGTGCCAGCAGCTTAGACCGGGACACCATCTCCTACGAGCAGTACTTC.

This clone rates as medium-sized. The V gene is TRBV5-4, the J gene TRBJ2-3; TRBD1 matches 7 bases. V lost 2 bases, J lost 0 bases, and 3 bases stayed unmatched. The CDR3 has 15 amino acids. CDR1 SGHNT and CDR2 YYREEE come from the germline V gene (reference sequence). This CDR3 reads CASSFAGGSTDTQYF. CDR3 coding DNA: TGTGCCAGCAGCTTTGCAGGGGGAAGCACAGATACGCAGTATTTT. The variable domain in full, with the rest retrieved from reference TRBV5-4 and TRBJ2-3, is ETGVTQSPTHLIKTRGQQVTLRCSSQSGHNTVSWYQQALGQGPQFIFQYYREEENGRGNFPPRFSGLQFPNYSSELNVNALELDDSALYLCASSFAGGSTDTQYFGPGTRLTVL.

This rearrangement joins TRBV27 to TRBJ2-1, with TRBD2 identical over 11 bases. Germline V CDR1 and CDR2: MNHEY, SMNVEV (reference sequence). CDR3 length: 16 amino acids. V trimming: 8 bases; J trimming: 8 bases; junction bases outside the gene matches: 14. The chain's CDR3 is CASGFPLAGDGYEQFF. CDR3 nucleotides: TGTGCCAGCGGATTCCCACTAGCGGGGGATGGTTATGAGCAGTTCTTC.